A single count supports the clone carrying this TCR beta chain. Antigen specificity is unknown. Sequencing was performed with immunoSEQ multiplex PCR; in TCRdb, only in-frame clones are kept and a portion is missing. The sample lists under 100,000 clones, roughly 90% occurring once. CDR3 length equals 14 residues. Germline assignment: CDR1 SGHRS and CDR2 YFSETQ. Trimming removed 4 bases from V and 6 bases from J, with 15 bases in between. This sample is drawn from a study of OX40 agonist ivuxolimab in advanced cancers. Study-wide background: At doses from 0.01 to 10 mg/kg, patients were given intravenous ivuxolimab every 2 weeks. Patients with hepatocellular carcinoma, melanoma, renal cell or head and neck cancer made up the dose-escalation patients.

The study's findings and limits: Those patients achieving a partial response at 0.1-3.0 mg/kg showed among the lowest clonal expansion.

The sequencing used CD4+ or CD8+ T cells sorted from blood, collected in a trial of the OX40 agonist ivuxolimab. The TCR sequence derives from an adult with an advanced solid tumor such as melanoma, head and neck, liver or kidney cancer. V is TRBV5-1 and J is TRBJ2-3; D not resolved. CDR3 coding DNA: TGCGCCAGCAGCGTAACCGGTATGGGGGATACGCAGTATTTT. Translating gives CASSVTGMGDTQYF.